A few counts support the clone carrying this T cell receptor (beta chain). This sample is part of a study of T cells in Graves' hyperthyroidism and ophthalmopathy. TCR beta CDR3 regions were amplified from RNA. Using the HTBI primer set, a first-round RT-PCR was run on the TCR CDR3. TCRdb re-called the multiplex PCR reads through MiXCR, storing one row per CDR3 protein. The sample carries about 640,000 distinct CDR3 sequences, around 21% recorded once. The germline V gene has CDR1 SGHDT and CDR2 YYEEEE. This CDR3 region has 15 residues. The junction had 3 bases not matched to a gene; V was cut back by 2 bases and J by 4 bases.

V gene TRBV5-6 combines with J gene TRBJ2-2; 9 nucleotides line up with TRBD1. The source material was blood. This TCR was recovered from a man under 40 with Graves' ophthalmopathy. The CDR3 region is CASSFWTGVTGELFF. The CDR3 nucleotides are TGTGCCAGCAGCTTCTGGACAGGGGTCACCGGGGAGCTGTTTTTT. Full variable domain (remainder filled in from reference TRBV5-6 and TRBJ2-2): DAGVTQSPTHLIKTRGQQVTLRCSPKSGHDTVSWYQQALGQGPQFIFQYYEEEERQRGNFPDRFSGHQFPNYSSELNVNALLLGDSALYLCASSFWTGVTGELFFGEGSRLTVL.